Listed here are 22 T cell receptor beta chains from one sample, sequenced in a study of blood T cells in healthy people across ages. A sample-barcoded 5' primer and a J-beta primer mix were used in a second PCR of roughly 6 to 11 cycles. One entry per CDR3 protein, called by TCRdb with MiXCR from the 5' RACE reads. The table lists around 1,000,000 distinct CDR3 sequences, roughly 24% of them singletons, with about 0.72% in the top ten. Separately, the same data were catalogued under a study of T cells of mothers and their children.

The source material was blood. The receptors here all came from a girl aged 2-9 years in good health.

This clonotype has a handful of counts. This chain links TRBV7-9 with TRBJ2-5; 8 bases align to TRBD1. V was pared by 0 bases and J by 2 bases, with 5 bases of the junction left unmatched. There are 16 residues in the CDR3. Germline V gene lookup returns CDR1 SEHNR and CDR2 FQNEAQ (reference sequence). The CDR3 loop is CASSLARDRTQETQYF. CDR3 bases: TGTGCCAGCAGCTTAGCGCGGGACAGGACTCAAGAGACCCAGTACTTC.

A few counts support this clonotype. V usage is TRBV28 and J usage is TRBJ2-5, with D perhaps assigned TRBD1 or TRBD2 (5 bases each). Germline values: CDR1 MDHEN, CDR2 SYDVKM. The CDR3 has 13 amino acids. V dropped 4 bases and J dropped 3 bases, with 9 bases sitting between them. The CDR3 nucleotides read TGTGCCAGCAGTTGGGGGACGGAAGAGACCCAGTACTTC. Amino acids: CASSWGTEETQYF.

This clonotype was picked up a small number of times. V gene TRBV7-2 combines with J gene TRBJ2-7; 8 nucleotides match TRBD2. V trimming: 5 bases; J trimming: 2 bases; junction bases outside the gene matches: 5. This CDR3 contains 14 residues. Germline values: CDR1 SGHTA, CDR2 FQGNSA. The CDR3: CASSPQAGAYEQYF. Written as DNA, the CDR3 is TGTGCCAGCAGCCCGCAAGCGGGGGCCTACGAGCAGTACTTC.

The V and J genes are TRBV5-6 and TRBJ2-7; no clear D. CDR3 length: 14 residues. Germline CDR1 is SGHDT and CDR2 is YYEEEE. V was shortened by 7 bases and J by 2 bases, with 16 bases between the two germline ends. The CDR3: CASHYGVPAYEQYF. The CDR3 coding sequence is TGTGCCAGCCACTACGGAGTTCCAGCCTACGAGCAGTACTTC. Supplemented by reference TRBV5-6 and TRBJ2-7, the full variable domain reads DAGVTQSPTHLIKTRGQQVTLRCSPKSGHDTVSWYQQALGQGPQFIFQYYEEEERQRGNFPDRFSGHQFPNYSSELNVNALLLGDSALYLCASHYGVPAYEQYFGPGTRLTVT.

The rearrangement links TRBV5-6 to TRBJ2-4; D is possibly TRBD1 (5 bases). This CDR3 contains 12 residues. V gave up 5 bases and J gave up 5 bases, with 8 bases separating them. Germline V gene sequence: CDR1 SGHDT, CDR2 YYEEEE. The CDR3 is CASSKTENIQYF. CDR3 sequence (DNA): TGTGCCAGCAGTAAGACAGAAAACATTCAGTACTTC. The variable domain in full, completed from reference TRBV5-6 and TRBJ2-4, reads DAGVTQSPTHLIKTRGQQVTLRCSPKSGHDTVSWYQQALGQGPQFIFQYYEEEERQRGNFPDRFSGHQFPNYSSELNVNALLLGDSALYLCASSKTENIQYFGAGTRLSVL.

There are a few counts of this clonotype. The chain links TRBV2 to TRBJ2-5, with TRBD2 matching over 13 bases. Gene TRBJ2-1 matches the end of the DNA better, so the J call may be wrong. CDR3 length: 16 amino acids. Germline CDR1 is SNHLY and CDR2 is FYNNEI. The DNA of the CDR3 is TGTGCCAGCAGTGGTTGGACTAGCGGGAGTGGGAATGAGCAGTTCTTC. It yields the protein CASSGWTSGSGNEQFF.

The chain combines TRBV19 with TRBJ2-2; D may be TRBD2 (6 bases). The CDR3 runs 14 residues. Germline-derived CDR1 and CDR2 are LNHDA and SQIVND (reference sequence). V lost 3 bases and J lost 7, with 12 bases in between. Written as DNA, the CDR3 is TGTGCCAGTAGTATCACGGGGGTCGACGGGGAGCTGTTTTTT. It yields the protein CASSITGVDGELFF.

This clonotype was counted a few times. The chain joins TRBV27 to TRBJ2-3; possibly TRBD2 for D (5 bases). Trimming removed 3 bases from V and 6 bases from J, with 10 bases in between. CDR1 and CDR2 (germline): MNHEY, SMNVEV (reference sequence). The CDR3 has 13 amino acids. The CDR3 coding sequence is TGTGCCAGCAGTTTTTATAGCGCGGATACGCAGTATTTT. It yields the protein CASSFYSADTQYF.

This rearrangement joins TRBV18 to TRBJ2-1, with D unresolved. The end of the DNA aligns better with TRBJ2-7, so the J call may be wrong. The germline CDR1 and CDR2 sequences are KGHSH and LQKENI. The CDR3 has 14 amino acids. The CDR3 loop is CASSPIQSSYEQYF. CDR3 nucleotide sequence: TGTGCCAGCTCACCGATACAGTCCTCCTACGAGCAGTACTTC.

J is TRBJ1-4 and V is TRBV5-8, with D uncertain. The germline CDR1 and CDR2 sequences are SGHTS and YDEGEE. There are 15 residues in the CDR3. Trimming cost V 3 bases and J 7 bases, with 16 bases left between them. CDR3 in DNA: TGTGCCAGCAGCTCCCCGGTCCCTCGGAGTGAAAAACTGTTTTTT. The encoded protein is CASSSPVPRSEKLFF.

The CDR3 region is CASSSDASGRTQQFF. In nucleotides, the CDR3 is TGTGCCAGCAGTTCCGATGCTAGCGGGAGGACCCAGCAGTTCTTC. The genes are TRBV12-3 or TRBV12-4 and TRBJ2-1, with 11 bases aligning to TRBD2. The CDR3 runs 15 residues. Trimming removed 4 bases from V and 11 bases from J; junction bases left unmatched: 10.

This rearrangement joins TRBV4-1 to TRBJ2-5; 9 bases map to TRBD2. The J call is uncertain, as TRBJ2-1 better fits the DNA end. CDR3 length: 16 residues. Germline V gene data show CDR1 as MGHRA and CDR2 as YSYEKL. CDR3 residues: CASSQDSGGAYNEQFF. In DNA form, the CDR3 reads TGCGCCAGCAGCCAAGATAGCGGGGGCGCCTACAATGAGCAGTTCTTC.

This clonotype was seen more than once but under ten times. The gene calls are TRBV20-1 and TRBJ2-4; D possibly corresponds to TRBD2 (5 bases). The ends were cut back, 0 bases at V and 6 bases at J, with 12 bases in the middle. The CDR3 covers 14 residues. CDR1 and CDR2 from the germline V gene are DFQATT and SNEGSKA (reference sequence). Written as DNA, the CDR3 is TGCAGTGCTAGAGAGGTTACGGGAACAAACATTCAGTACTTC. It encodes CSAREVTGTNIQYF.

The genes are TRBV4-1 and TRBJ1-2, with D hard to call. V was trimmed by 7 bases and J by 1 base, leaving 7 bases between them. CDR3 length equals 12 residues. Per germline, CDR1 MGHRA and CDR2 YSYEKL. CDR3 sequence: CASTSGNYGYTF. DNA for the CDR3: TGCGCCAGCACCTCGGGTAACTATGGCTACACCTTC.

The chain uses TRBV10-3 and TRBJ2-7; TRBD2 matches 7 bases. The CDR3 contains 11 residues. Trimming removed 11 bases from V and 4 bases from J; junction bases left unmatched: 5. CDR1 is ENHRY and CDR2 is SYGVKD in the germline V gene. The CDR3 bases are TGTGCCTCTGGGGGGGAATACGAGCAGTACTTC. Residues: CASGGEYEQYF.

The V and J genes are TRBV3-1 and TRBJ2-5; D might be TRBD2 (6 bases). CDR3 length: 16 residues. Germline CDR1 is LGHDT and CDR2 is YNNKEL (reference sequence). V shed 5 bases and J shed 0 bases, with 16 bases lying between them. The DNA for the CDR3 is TGTGCCAGCAGCACACTCACGGGAGACGACCAAGAGACCCAGTACTTC. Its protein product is CASSTLTGDDQETQYF.

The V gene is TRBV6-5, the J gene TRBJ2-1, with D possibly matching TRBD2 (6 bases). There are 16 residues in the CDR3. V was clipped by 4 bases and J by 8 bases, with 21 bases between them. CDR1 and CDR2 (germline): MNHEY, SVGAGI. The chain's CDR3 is CASSSSGPPGEDEQFF. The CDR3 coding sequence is TGTGCCAGCAGTTCCTCGGGGCCTCCGGGGGAGGATGAGCAGTTCTTC.

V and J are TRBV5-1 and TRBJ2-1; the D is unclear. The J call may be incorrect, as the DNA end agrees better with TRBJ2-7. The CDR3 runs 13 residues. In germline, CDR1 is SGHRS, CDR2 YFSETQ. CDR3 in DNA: TGCGCCAGCAGCTTTACGGTCTCCTACGAGCAGTACTTC. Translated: CASSFTVSYEQYF.

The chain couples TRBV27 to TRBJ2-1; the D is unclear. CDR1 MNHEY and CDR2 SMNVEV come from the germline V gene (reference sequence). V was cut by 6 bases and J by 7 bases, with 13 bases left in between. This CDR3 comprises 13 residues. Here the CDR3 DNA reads TGTGCCAGCAGAGGAGCCCTCCGGAATGAGCAGTTCTTC. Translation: CASRGALRNEQFF.

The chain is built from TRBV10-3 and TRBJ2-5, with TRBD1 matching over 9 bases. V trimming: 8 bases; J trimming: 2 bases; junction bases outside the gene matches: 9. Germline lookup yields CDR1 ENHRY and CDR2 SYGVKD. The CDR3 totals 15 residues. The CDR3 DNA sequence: TGTGCCATCTCGATTGCCGGGACAGGGCAAGAGACCCAGTACTTC. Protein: CAISIAGTGQETQYF.

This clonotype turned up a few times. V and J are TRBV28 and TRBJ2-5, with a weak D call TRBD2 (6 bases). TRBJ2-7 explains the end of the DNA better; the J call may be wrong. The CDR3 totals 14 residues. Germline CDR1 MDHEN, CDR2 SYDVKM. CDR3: CASSSREVRYEQYF. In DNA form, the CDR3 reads TGTGCCAGCAGTTCCAGGGAGGTCCGCTACGAGCAGTACTTC.

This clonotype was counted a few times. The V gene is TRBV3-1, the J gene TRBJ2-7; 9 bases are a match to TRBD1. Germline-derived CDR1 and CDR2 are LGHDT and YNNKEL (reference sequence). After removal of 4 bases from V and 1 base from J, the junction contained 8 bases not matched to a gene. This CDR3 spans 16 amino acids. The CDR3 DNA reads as TGTGCCAGCAGCCGCATACCGGGACAGGGTTCCTACGAGCAGTACTTC. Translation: CASSRIPGQGSYEQYF.